These T cell receptor beta chains were read from a single sample in a study of T cell responses to AZD1222 COVID-19 vaccine. Only in-frame clones appear in the TCRdb table, and some are missing; sequencing was by immunoSEQ multiplex PCR. The repertoire has 200,000 to 250,000 clones, around 94% of them found once; the top ten carry approximately 1.5%. Specimen: peripheral blood, collected 28 days after the second dose of the MenACWY control vaccine. Receptors were obtained from an adult who received the MenACWY meningococcal vaccine as a control. CDR3s include the opening cysteine and the closing phenylalanine or tryptophan. Fields, in order: CDR3 DNA, CDR3 protein, D gene, clone size, V gene, J gene. A D gene is named only where the DNA matches it firmly. The size entry is marked missing in some rows and otherwise reads once, few, many or a size class.

CDR3 DNA: TGTGCCAGCCATACTAGCGGGAATTCCGGGGAGCTGTTTTTT
CDR3 protein: CASHTSGNSGELFF
D gene: TRBD2
clone size: NA
V gene: TRBV28
J gene: TRBJ2-2

CDR3 DNA: TGTGCCAGCAGCTCCGGGGGGCGGGTAGTGTCCCAGTACTTC
CDR3 protein: CASSSGGRVVSQYF
D gene: NA
clone size: NA
V gene: TRBV7-2
J gene: TRBJ2-5

CDR3 DNA: TGTGCCTCCGCCTTCATGACCGGGGCGGCTAATGAGCAGTTCTTC
CDR3 protein: CASAFMTGAANEQFF
D gene: NA
clone size: NA
V gene: TRBV27
J gene: TRBJ2-1

CDR3 DNA: TGTGCCAGCAGCTTAAGCCCTACAGCTGTGAACACTGAAGCTTTCTTT
CDR3 protein: CASSLSPTAVNTEAFF
D gene: NA
clone size: NA
V gene: TRBV13
J gene: TRBJ1-1

CDR3 DNA: TGTGCCAGCAGCTTAGGGCAGGGTGGTGAAAAACTGTTTTTT
CDR3 protein: CASSLGQGGEKLFF
D gene: NA
clone size: NA
V gene: TRBV7-2
J gene: TRBJ1-4

CDR3 DNA: TGTGCCAGCAACGCACCAATAGCGGGAAGGGGGGATACGCAGTATTTT
CDR3 protein: CASNAPIAGRGDTQYF
D gene: TRBD2
clone size: NA
V gene: TRBV28
J gene: TRBJ2-3

CDR3 DNA: TGTGCCAGCAGCAGGACAGGGGCCTACAATCAGCCCCAGCATTTT
CDR3 protein: CASSRTGAYNQPQHF
D gene: NA
clone size: NA
V gene: TRBV21-1
J gene: TRBJ1-5

CDR3 DNA: TGTGCCAGCAGTTTAGGGACAGGGCGGGGAGGCTACACCTTC
CDR3 protein: CASSLGTGRGGYTF
D gene: TRBD1
clone size: NA
V gene: TRBV28
J gene: TRBJ1-2

CDR3 DNA: TGTGCCAGCAGTTACTCGATCGTGGGGTCTGGCTACACCTTC
CDR3 protein: CASSYSIVGSGYTF
D gene: NA
clone size: NA
V gene: TRBV6-5
J gene: TRBJ1-2

CDR3 DNA: TGTGCCAGCAGACATAGGACAGCGGACACTGAAGCTTTCTTT
CDR3 protein: CASRHRTADTEAFF
D gene: NA
clone size: NA
V gene: TRBV28
J gene: TRBJ1-1

CDR3 DNA: TGTGCCAGTAGTATGGGGGGGAGATTCACAGATACGCAGTATTTT
CDR3 protein: CASSMGGRFTDTQYF
D gene: TRBD2
clone size: NA
V gene: TRBV19
J gene: TRBJ2-3

CDR3 DNA: TGTGCCAGCAGTGCAAGGCAGGTTGAGACGCAGTATTTT
CDR3 protein: CASSARQVETQYF
D gene: NA
clone size: NA
V gene: TRBV27
J gene: TRBJ2-3

CDR3 DNA: TGCGCCAGCAGCCAAGATCTCGGAAACTCTGGAAACACCATATATTTT
CDR3 protein: CASSQDLGNSGNTIYF
D gene: NA
clone size: NA
V gene: TRBV4-1
J gene: TRBJ1-3

CDR3 DNA: TGTGCCAGCAGTCCCGGTTCCCACTCTGGAAACACCATATATTTT
CDR3 protein: CASSPGSHSGNTIYF
D gene: NA
clone size: NA
V gene: TRBV6-5
J gene: TRBJ1-3

CDR3 DNA: TGTGCCAGCAGCTTAGAACCGACTAGCGGGAATCGAGAGCAGTACTTC
CDR3 protein: CASSLEPTSGNREQYF
D gene: TRBD2
clone size: NA
V gene: TRBV11-3
J gene: TRBJ2-7

CDR3 DNA: TGCGCCAGCAGCCAAGATGCAACTAATGAAAAACTGTTTTTT
CDR3 protein: CASSQDATNEKLFF
D gene: NA
clone size: NA
V gene: TRBV4-1
J gene: TRBJ1-4

CDR3 DNA: TGTGCCAGCGGGGACGGATCGAATATGAACACTGAAGCTTTCTTT
CDR3 protein: CASGDGSNMNTEAFF
D gene: NA
clone size: NA
V gene: TRBV6-5
J gene: TRBJ1-1

CDR3 DNA: TGTGCCAGCAGCTCCGGCCGCATAACCACAGATACGCAGTATTTT
CDR3 protein: CASSSGRITTDTQYF
D gene: NA
clone size: NA
V gene: TRBV11-2
J gene: TRBJ2-3

CDR3 DNA: TGCGCCAGCAGCTCCCCCGGACAGGGGAGGGAGCAGTTCTTC
CDR3 protein: CASSSPGQGREQFF
D gene: TRBD1
clone size: NA
V gene: TRBV5-1
J gene: TRBJ2-1

CDR3 DNA: TGCGCCAGCAGCTTTGAGGGAAACGAGCAGTACTTC
CDR3 protein: CASSFEGNEQYF
D gene: NA
clone size: NA
V gene: TRBV5-1
J gene: TRBJ2-7

CDR3 DNA: TGCACCAGCATCCGGGACGGCGACCTCTATGGCTACACCTTC
CDR3 protein: CTSIRDGDLYGYTF
D gene: NA
clone size: few
V gene: TRBV1
J gene: TRBJ1-2

CDR3 DNA: TGCGCCAGCAGCCGGCAATGCGGAGGTGGGCCGTACTTC
CDR3 protein: CASSRQCGGGPYF
D gene: NA
clone size: NA
V gene: TRBV23-1
J gene: TRBJ2-7

CDR3 DNA: TGTGCCAGCAGGGTCCGGGACAGGGGGACTGAAGCTTTCTTT
CDR3 protein: CASRVRDRGTEAFF
D gene: TRBD1
clone size: NA
V gene: TRBV28
J gene: TRBJ1-1

CDR3 DNA: TGTGCCAGTAGTATACTCGCTACCAACTACAATGAGCAGTTCTTC
CDR3 protein: CASSILATNYNEQFF
D gene: NA
clone size: NA
V gene: TRBV19
J gene: TRBJ2-1

CDR3 DNA: TGTGCCAGCAGTTCGGGTCCTGGAGGCAGGCCAACTGGAAACACCATATATTTT
CDR3 protein: CASSSGPGGRPTGNTIYF
D gene: NA
clone size: once
V gene: TRBV27
J gene: TRBJ1-3

CDR3 DNA: TGTGCCAGCAGCTTAGGGTTTGGTGGAAACACCATATATTTT
CDR3 protein: CASSLGFGGNTIYF
D gene: NA
clone size: NA
V gene: TRBV7-2
J gene: TRBJ1-3

CDR3 DNA: TGTGCCAGCAGTTCCCGTGGGGAGACCCAGTACTTC
CDR3 protein: CASSSRGETQYF
D gene: NA
clone size: NA
V gene: TRBV12-3/TRBV12-4
J gene: TRBJ2-5

CDR3 DNA: TGTGCCAGCAGCTTTGGCAGGGATACAGATACGCAGTATTTT
CDR3 protein: CASSFGRDTDTQYF
D gene: NA
clone size: NA
V gene: TRBV11-3
J gene: TRBJ2-3

CDR3 DNA: TGTGCCAGTAGTAGGGACAGGGACCCCAGAACTGAAGCTTTCTTT
CDR3 protein: CASSRDRDPRTEAFF
D gene: TRBD1
clone size: NA
V gene: TRBV19
J gene: TRBJ1-1

CDR3 DNA: TGTGCCAGCTCCGGGACTACGAACACCGGGGAGCTGTTTTTT
CDR3 protein: CASSGTTNTGELFF
D gene: TRBD2
clone size: NA
V gene: TRBV3-1/TRBV3-2
J gene: TRBJ2-2

CDR3 DNA: TGCAGTGCTAGTTCTACCATCCCCCTCCATCGCAATGAGCAGTTCTTC
CDR3 protein: CSASSTIPLHRNEQFF
D gene: NA
clone size: NA
V gene: TRBV20-1
J gene: TRBJ2-1

CDR3 DNA: TGTGCCAGCAGTTTATTAGGCGATCAGCCCCAGCATTTT
CDR3 protein: CASSLLGDQPQHF
D gene: NA
clone size: NA
V gene: TRBV27
J gene: TRBJ1-5

CDR3 DNA: TGTGCCAGTAGTAGGACCGCTACGAGCAATCAGCCCCAGCATTTT
CDR3 protein: CASSRTATSNQPQHF
D gene: NA
clone size: NA
V gene: TRBV19
J gene: TRBJ1-5

CDR3 DNA: TGTGCCAGCTCACCAGACAGTGAAAAACTGTTTTTT
CDR3 protein: CASSPDSEKLFF
D gene: NA
clone size: NA
V gene: TRBV18
J gene: TRBJ1-4

CDR3 DNA: TGTGCCAGTAGTATGGGGGCAGGGGAAACGAATCAGCCCCAGCATTTT
CDR3 protein: CASSMGAGETNQPQHF
D gene: NA
clone size: NA
V gene: TRBV19
J gene: TRBJ1-5

CDR3 DNA: TGTGCCAGCAGCTTGCCGGGAGGGGGGTACGAGCAGTACTTC
CDR3 protein: CASSLPGGGYEQYF
D gene: TRBD2
clone size: once
V gene: TRBV5-5
J gene: TRBJ2-7

CDR3 DNA: TGTGCCAGCAGTCGAGGGCAGCCCCAGCATTTT
CDR3 protein: CASSRGQPQHF
D gene: NA
clone size: few
V gene: TRBV28
J gene: TRBJ1-5

CDR3 DNA: TGTGCCAGCAGTCAAGCTGCAACTAATGAAAAACTGTTTTTT
CDR3 protein: CASSQAATNEKLFF
D gene: NA
clone size: few
V gene: TRBV7-9
J gene: TRBJ1-4

CDR3 DNA: TGTGCCAGCAGTCGAAACACCATATATTTT
CDR3 protein: CASSRNTIYF
D gene: NA
clone size: NA
V gene: TRBV28
J gene: TRBJ1-3

CDR3 DNA: TGTGCCAGCAGTTTCGGACAGGAGGGGAATCAGCCCCAGCATTTT
CDR3 protein: CASSFGQEGNQPQHF
D gene: TRBD1
clone size: NA
V gene: TRBV6-2/TRBV6-3
J gene: TRBJ1-5

CDR3 DNA: TGCAGCGTTGATACAGGGGTTTCCTACGAGCAGTACTTC
CDR3 protein: CSVDTGVSYEQYF
D gene: TRBD1
clone size: NA
V gene: TRBV29-1
J gene: TRBJ2-7

CDR3 DNA: TGTGCCAGCAGGGCGGGGGACTCTGGAAACACCATATATTTT
CDR3 protein: CASRAGDSGNTIYF
D gene: NA
clone size: NA
V gene: TRBV6-5
J gene: TRBJ1-3

CDR3 DNA: TGTGCCAGCAGCCAAGAAGCTTTAAGCTCCTACAATGAGCAGTTCTTC
CDR3 protein: CASSQEALSSYNEQFF
D gene: NA
clone size: NA
V gene: TRBV3-1/TRBV3-2
J gene: TRBJ2-1

CDR3 DNA: TGTGCCAGCTCCTGGGGGCCTAGCGGCACAGATACGCAGTATTTT
CDR3 protein: CASSWGPSGTDTQYF
D gene: NA
clone size: NA
V gene: TRBV21-1
J gene: TRBJ2-3

CDR3 DNA: TGTGCCAGCAGCGCGACAGGGGGAGCGGGCTACACCTTC
CDR3 protein: CASSATGGAGYTF
D gene: TRBD1
clone size: NA
V gene: TRBV7-3
J gene: TRBJ1-2

CDR3 DNA: TGTGCCAGCAGCCCGAGACTAGCGGGGCTCACAGATACGCAGTATTTT
CDR3 protein: CASSPRLAGLTDTQYF
D gene: TRBD2
clone size: NA
V gene: TRBV7-2
J gene: TRBJ2-3

CDR3 DNA: TGTGCCAGCACTCCGAGGGCGGGGCGCCAAGAGACCCAGTACTTC
CDR3 protein: CASTPRAGRQETQYF
D gene: NA
clone size: NA
V gene: TRBV27
J gene: TRBJ2-5

CDR3 DNA: TGTGCCAGCAGCCAATCTCATGGGTCCACAGATACGCAGTATTTT
CDR3 protein: CASSQSHGSTDTQYF
D gene: NA
clone size: NA
V gene: TRBV4-2
J gene: TRBJ2-3

CDR3 DNA: TGTGCCAGCAGTGACAGGATATCTAACTATGGCTACACCTTC
CDR3 protein: CASSDRISNYGYTF
D gene: NA
clone size: NA
V gene: TRBV2
J gene: TRBJ1-2

CDR3 DNA: TGTGCCAGCAGTGATTCGGCAGCTAGACGCAATCAGCCCCAGCATTTT
CDR3 protein: CASSDSAARRNQPQHF
D gene: NA
clone size: NA
V gene: TRBV6-1
J gene: TRBJ1-5

CDR3 DNA: TGTGCCACCAGCAGGGAGACTCCAGGGGTGACTGAAGCTTTCTTT
CDR3 protein: CATSRETPGVTEAFF
D gene: NA
clone size: NA
V gene: TRBV15
J gene: TRBJ1-1

CDR3 DNA: TGTGCCAGCAGTCCATCCGACTTCTATGGCTACACCTTC
CDR3 protein: CASSPSDFYGYTF
D gene: NA
clone size: NA
V gene: TRBV6-2/TRBV6-3
J gene: TRBJ1-2

CDR3 DNA: TGTGCCAGTACCAAAGGGACAGGGAGGGTGGGCAATCAGCCCCAGCATTTT
CDR3 protein: CASTKGTGRVGNQPQHF
D gene: TRBD1
clone size: NA
V gene: TRBV19
J gene: TRBJ1-5

CDR3 DNA: TGTGCCAGTAGCATCCTGACTAGCGGGGCTCAAGTGGTCGAGCAGTACTTC
CDR3 protein: CASSILTSGAQVVEQYF
D gene: TRBD2
clone size: NA
V gene: TRBV19
J gene: TRBJ2-7

CDR3 DNA: TGCGCCAGCAGCCCAAGACAGGGGAGTACTGAAGCTTTCTTT
CDR3 protein: CASSPRQGSTEAFF
D gene: TRBD1
clone size: NA
V gene: TRBV5-1
J gene: TRBJ1-1

CDR3 DNA: TGTGCCAGCAGTTTAGCCAGGGCTGGAAACACCATATATTTT
CDR3 protein: CASSLARAGNTIYF
D gene: NA
clone size: NA
V gene: TRBV28
J gene: TRBJ1-3

CDR3 DNA: TGTGCCATCAGCCCTCGGAACACTGAAGCTTTCTTT
CDR3 protein: CAISPRNTEAFF
D gene: NA
clone size: NA
V gene: TRBV10-3
J gene: TRBJ1-1

CDR3 DNA: TGTGCCAGCAGTCCGACAGGGGGCTGGGCCGGGGAGCTGTTTTTT
CDR3 protein: CASSPTGGWAGELFF
D gene: TRBD1
clone size: NA
V gene: TRBV6-5
J gene: TRBJ2-2

CDR3 DNA: TGTGCCAGCAGCTCAAACCCGCCGGGACTAGCACAAGAGACCCAGTACTTC
CDR3 protein: CASSSNPPGLAQETQYF
D gene: TRBD2
clone size: NA
V gene: TRBV7-9
J gene: TRBJ2-5

CDR3 DNA: TGTGCCAGTACTCCGGGGAGACTAGCGGGGACCACCGGGGAGCTGTTTTTT
CDR3 protein: CASTPGRLAGTTGELFF
D gene: TRBD2
clone size: once
V gene: TRBV19
J gene: TRBJ2-2